Each of the 4 T cell receptor beta chains below was sequenced from the same sample in a study of regulatory T cells in long-lasting Graves disease. The time point was: newly diagnosed GD, antithyroid drugs for less than 3 months. PBMCs were the source of the RNA used for TCR sequencing. Relying on iRepertoire HTBI primers and Arm-PCR of CDR3 regions, the team built TCR beta libraries. TCRdb reprocessed the multiplex PCR reads with MiXCR, giving one entry per CDR3 protein. The sample yields under 700,000 distinct CDR3 sequences, around 16% seen once. This sample also belongs to another study, concerning T cells in Graves' hyperthyroidism and ophthalmopathy.

The material was peripheral blood mononuclear cells (PBMCs), obtained at new diagnosis, from a patient treated with antithyroid drugs. All receptors come from a woman aged 35-65 years with Graves disease.

This clonotype was seen more than once but under ten times. CDR3 DNA: TGTGCCATTCAATGTGAGCCCCAGCATTTT. Translation gives CAIQCEPQHF. The chain is built from TRBV7-9 and TRBJ1-5, with D unresolved. The CDR3 totals 10 residues. CDR1 and CDR2 from the germline V gene are SEHNR and FQNEAQ (reference sequence). V lost 10 bases to trimming and J lost 8 bases, with 9 bases between them.

Only a few counts were recorded for this clonotype. A much larger clone sits a single nucleotide away, making a read error possible. V gene TRBV7-2 combines with J gene TRBJ1-5, with TRBD1 matching 11 bases. Germline CDR1 SGHTA, CDR2 FQGNSA. The CDR3 runs to 15 residues. With V trimmed by 5 bases and J by 6 bases, 6 bases remained unmatched. The CDR3 spells CASSQGQGAIQPQHF. CDR3 in DNA: TGTGCCAGCAGCCAAGGACAGGGGGCGATTCAGCCCCAGCATTTT.

This clonotype was seen at least ten times. V usage is TRBV3-1 and J usage is TRBJ1-1; a weak D match, TRBD1 (5 bases). The V end was cut by 6 bases, the J end by 3 bases, with 14 bases between. Per the germline V gene, CDR1 is LGHDT and CDR2 is YNNKEL (reference sequence). The CDR3 contains 14 residues. This CDR3 reads CASSYPGRYTEAFF. CDR3 bases: TGTGCCAGCAGTTACCCAGGGAGATACACTGAAGCTTTCTTT.

This clonotype was observed at least ten times. The genes are TRBV18 and TRBJ2-1; 8 nucleotides line up with TRBD2. This CDR3 is 16 amino acids long. With 3 bases clipped from V and 2 bases from J, the junction kept 6 bases outside the gene matches. CDR1 and CDR2 (germline): KGHSH, LQKENI. In nucleotides, the CDR3 is TGTGCCAGCTCACCCGTCGCGGGGGGCCCCTACAATGAGCAGTTCTTC. The encoded protein is CASSPVAGGPYNEQFF.